Presented here are 13 T cell receptor beta chains from one specimen sequenced in a study of blood T cell repertoires in COVID-19. Produced via immunoSEQ multiplex PCR; TCRdb's table is partial and in-frame only. The sample has some 300,000 clones, just under 90% seen once. Input material: peripheral blood. The source is a woman between 45 and 60 years old with COVID-19, enrolled during active disease.

The sample holds one count of this clone. The genes are TRBV30 and TRBJ1-1; 8 nucleotides match TRBD1. Trimming took 5 bases from V and 0 from J; bases not matched to a gene: 2. Germline-derived CDR1 and CDR2 are GTSNPN and SVGIG (reference sequence). The CDR3 loop spans 13 amino acids. The CDR3 reads CAWGQGMNTEAFF. Written as DNA, the CDR3 is TGTGCCTGGGGACAGGGAATGAACACTGAAGCTTTCTTT. The whole variable domain, filled in from reference TRBV30 and TRBJ1-1, reads SQTIHQWPATLVQPVGSPLSLECTVEGTSNPNLYWYRQAAGRGLQLLFYSVGIGQISSEVPQNLSASRPQDRQFILSSKKLLLSDSGFYLCAWGQGMNTEAFFGQGTRLTVV.

The chain recombines TRBV28 with TRBJ2-1, with D maybe TRBD2 (6 bases). This CDR3 spans 16 amino acids. Trimming removed 5 bases at V and 2 bases at J, with 16 bases between. Germline CDR1 reads MDHEN; CDR2 reads SYDVKM. Here the CDR3 reads CASSQEGVVPYNEQFF. CDR3 DNA sequence: TGTGCCAGCAGTCAGGAGGGAGTTGTCCCCTACAATGAGCAGTTCTTC.

The chain employs TRBV30 and TRBJ2-1; 12 nucleotides match TRBD2. The CDR3 loop spans 14 amino acids. With V trimmed by 5 bases and J by 7 bases, 6 bases remained unmatched. Germline values: CDR1 GTSNPN, CDR2 SVGIG (reference sequence). The CDR3, as DNA: TGTGCCTGGGAAACTAGCGGGAGGTGGAATGAGCAGTTCTTC. This gives the protein CAWETSGRWNEQFF.

This clone was detected many times. Within the sample, other DNA sequences also encode this same CDR3. This chain connects TRBV3-1 (or the pseudogene TRBV3-2) to TRBJ1-2, with D tentatively TRBD1 (6 bases). V lost 4 bases to trimming and J lost 6 bases, with 12 bases between them. Germline V gene sequence: CDR1 LGHDT, CDR2 YNNKEL (reference sequence). This CDR3 has 13 amino acids. CDR3 in amino acids: CASSPLGANGYTF. The CDR3 DNA follows: TGTGCCAGCAGCCCCCTGGGGGCAAATGGCTACACCTTC.

This clone showed up just once. The V and J genes are TRBV18 and TRBJ1-2; D might be TRBD1 (5 bases). CDR1 and CDR2 (germline): KGHSH, LQKENI. The CDR3 has 14 residues. Trimming stripped 6 bases from V and 2 bases from J, with 13 bases between. The CDR3 DNA is TGTGCCAGCTCCCTACAGGAACTAAACTATGGCTACACCTTC. It specifies CASSLQELNYGYTF.

This rearrangement joins TRBV14 to TRBJ2-5, with D perhaps TRBD1 (5 bases). Per germline, CDR1 SGHDN and CDR2 FVKESK. The CDR3 is 17 amino acids. The V end was cut by 4 bases, the J end by 2 bases, with 20 bases between. The CDR3: CASSPSDTLPYQETQYF. The CDR3 DNA follows: TGTGCCAGCAGCCCCTCGGACACCTTGCCTTATCAAGAGACCCAGTACTTC.

The rearrangement links TRBV7-2 to TRBJ1-4, with unresolved D. This CDR3 contains 14 residues. Trimming removed 5 bases at V and 8 bases at J, with 15 bases between. In germline, CDR1 is SGHTA, CDR2 FQGNSA. The CDR3 coding sequence is TGTGCCAGCAGCATTAGTGGGCTGAAAGAAAAACTGTTTTTT. Amino acids: CASSISGLKEKLFF. Full variable domain (missing parts from reference TRBV7-2 and TRBJ1-4): GAGVSQSPSNKVTEKGKDVELRCDPISGHTALYWYRQSLGQGLEFLIYFQGNSAPDKSGLPSDRFSAERTGGSVSTLTIQRTQQEDSAVYLCASSISGLKEKLFFGSGTQLSVL.

This rearrangement joins TRBV7-6 to TRBJ2-7, with D possibly matching TRBD1 (6 bases). The V end lost 8 bases, the J end lost 7 bases, and 24 bases lay between the germline ends. The CDR3 totals 15 residues. Germline CDR1 and CDR2: SGHVS and FNYEAQ. This chain's CDR3 is CASSQGGMVADEQYF. CDR3 sequence (DNA): TGTGCCAGCTCCCAAGGGGGTATGGTCGCTGATGAGCAGTACTTC.

Written as DNA, the CDR3 is TGCGCCAGCAGTGAGTCGCCATACAGGGCCCCCAATCAGCCCCAGCATTTT. This translates into CASSESPYRAPNQPQHF. J is TRBJ1-5 and V is TRBV10-2, with D perhaps matching TRBD1 (6 bases). The V end lost 0 bases, the J end lost 3 bases, and 15 bases lay between the germline ends. Looked up from germline, CDR1 is WSHSY and CDR2 is SAAADI. CDR3 size: 17 residues.

The rearrangement uses TRBV5-6 and TRBJ2-1, with 12 bases fitting TRBD2. After removal of 1 base from V and 4 bases from J, the junction contained 6 bases not matched to a gene. This CDR3 is 17 amino acids long. Germline V gene lookup returns CDR1 SGHDT and CDR2 YYEEEE. This CDR3 is CASSLSGTSGLYNEQFF. The CDR3 region has the DNA TGTGCCAGCAGCTTGTCTGGGACTAGCGGGCTATACAATGAGCAGTTCTTC.

This clone was found a few times. Other DNA sequences within the sample encode an identical CDR3. The CDR3 reads CAWIGGGGYGYTF. The CDR3 region has the DNA TGTGCCTGGATTGGAGGGGGCGGGTATGGCTACACCTTC. V usage is TRBV30 and J usage is TRBJ1-2; 7 nucleotides agree with TRBD1. The CDR3 has 13 residues. V lost 4 bases and J lost 5; bases outside the gene matches: 7. Germline lookup yields CDR1 GTSNPN and CDR2 SVGIG (reference sequence). The full variable domain, completed using reference TRBV30 and TRBJ1-2, is SQTIHQWPATLVQPVGSPLSLECTVEGTSNPNLYWYRQAAGRGLQLLFYSVGIGQISSEVPQNLSASRPQDRQFILSSKKLLLSDSGFYLCAWIGGGGYGYTFGSGTRLTVV.

This clone was seen only a few times. The chain links TRBV18 to TRBJ1-2, with D tentatively TRBD1 (5 bases). The CDR3 extends over 15 amino acids. Per germline, CDR1 KGHSH and CDR2 LQKENI. Trimming left V 1 base short and J 8 bases short, with 17 bases between. CDR3 bases: TGTGCCAGCTCACCACAGGCAGCCCCCTCAGGGGGCTACACCTTC. This encodes CASSPQAAPSGGYTF.

V is TRBV10-2 and J is TRBJ1-4; 7 positions agree with TRBD1. After removal of 6 bases from V and 8 bases from J, the junction contained 9 bases not matched to a gene. The germline gives CDR1 WSHSY, CDR2 SAAADI. The CDR3 sequence is 14 residues long. Here the CDR3 reads CASSSGQVGEKLFF. The CDR3 DNA sequence: TGCGCCAGCAGCTCCGGACAGGTCGGGGAAAAACTGTTTTTT.